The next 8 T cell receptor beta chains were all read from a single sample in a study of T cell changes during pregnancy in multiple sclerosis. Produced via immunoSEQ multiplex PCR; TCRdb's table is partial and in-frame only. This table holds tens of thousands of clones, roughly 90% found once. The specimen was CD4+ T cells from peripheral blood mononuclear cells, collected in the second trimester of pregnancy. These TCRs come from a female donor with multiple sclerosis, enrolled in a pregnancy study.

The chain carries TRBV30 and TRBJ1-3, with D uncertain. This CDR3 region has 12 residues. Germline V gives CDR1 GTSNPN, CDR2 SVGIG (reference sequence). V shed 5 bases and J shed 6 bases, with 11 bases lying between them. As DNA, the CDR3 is TGTGCCTGGGGAGGGTTTTTAAACACCATATATTTT. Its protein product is CAWGGFLNTIYF.

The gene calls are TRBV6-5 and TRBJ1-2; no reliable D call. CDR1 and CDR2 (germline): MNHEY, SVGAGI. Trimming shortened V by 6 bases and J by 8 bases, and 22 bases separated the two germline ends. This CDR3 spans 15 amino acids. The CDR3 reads CASRGSISASGGYTF. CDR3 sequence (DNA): TGTGCCAGCAGGGGGTCCATATCCGCAAGCGGGGGCTACACCTTC.

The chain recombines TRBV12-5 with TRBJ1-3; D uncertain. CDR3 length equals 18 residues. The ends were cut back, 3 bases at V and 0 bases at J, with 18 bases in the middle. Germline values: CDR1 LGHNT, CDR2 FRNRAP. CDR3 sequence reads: CASGFLSLVPDSGNTIYF. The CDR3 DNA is TGTGCTAGTGGTTTCCTCTCGCTCGTCCCAGACTCTGGAAACACCATATATTTT. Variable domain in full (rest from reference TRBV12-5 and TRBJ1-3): DARVTQTPRHKVTEMGQEVTMRCQPILGHNTVFWYRQTMMQGLELLAYFRNRAPLDDSGMPKDRFSAEMPDATLATLKIQPSEPRDSAVYFCASGFLSLVPDSGNTIYFGEGSWLTVV.

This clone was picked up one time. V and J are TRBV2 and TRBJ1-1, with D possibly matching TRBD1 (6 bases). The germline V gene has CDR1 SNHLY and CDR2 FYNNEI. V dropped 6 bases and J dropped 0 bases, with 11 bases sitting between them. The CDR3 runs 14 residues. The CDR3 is CASSAGTLNTEAFF. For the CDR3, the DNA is TGTGCCAGCAGCGCCGGGACACTGAACACTGAAGCTTTCTTT.

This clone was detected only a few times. CDR3 coding DNA: TGTGCCAGCACTCGTAGCAATCAGCCCCAGCATTTT. This gives the protein CASTRSNQPQHF. The chain has TRBV6-1 and TRBJ1-5; D not certain. Between the trimmed V and J ends, which lost 7 bases and 0 bases, there was a span of 4 bases. Per the germline V gene, CDR1 is MNHNS and CDR2 is SASEGT. The CDR3 extends over 12 amino acids.

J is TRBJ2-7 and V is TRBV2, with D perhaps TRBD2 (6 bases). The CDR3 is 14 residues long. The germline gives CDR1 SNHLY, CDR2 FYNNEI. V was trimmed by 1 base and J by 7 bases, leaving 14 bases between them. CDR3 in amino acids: CASSEGGVRGEQYF. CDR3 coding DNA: TGTGCCAGCAGTGAAGGGGGGGTCCGTGGTGAGCAGTACTTC.

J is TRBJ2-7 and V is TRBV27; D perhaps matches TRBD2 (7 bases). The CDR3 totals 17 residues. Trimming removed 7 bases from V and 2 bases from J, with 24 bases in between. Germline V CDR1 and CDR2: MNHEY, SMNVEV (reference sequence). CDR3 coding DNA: TGTGCCAGCATTTGGCCCCATGGGGGGGCCCTTCCCTACGAGCAGTACTTC. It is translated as CASIWPHGGALPYEQYF.

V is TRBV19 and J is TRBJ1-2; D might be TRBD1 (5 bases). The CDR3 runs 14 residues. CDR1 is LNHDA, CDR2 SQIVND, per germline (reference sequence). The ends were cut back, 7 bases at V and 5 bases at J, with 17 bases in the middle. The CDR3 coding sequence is TGTGCCAGTACGGGGGTATTGCTGGAGTATGGCTACACCTTC. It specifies CASTGVLLEYGYTF.